The clone carrying this TCR beta chain was recorded a few times. This sample was taken from a study of response to subunit inactivated influenza vaccine. CDR1 and CDR2 from the germline V gene are MGHRA and YSYEKL. CDR3 length: 15 residues. Trimming stripped 4 bases from V and 5 bases from J, with 17 bases between. TCRdb reprocessed the RT-PCR reads with MiXCR, giving one entry per CDR3 protein. The sample records about 700,000 distinct CDR3 sequences, about a sixth being singletons. This sequence joins TRBV4-1 and TRBJ2-5; no reliable D call. The input for sequencing was PBMCs from blood, taken approximately 12 days after vaccination. This receptor was obtained from a man aged 45-65 years who received an inactivated influenza vaccine. The CDR3 spells CASSLRPHSSETQYF. The DNA for the CDR3 is TGCGCCAGCAGCCTGCGGCCCCATAGTAGCGAGACCCAGTACTTC.